This T cell receptor (beta chain) was observed in a study of T-cell memory formation after mild COVID-19. The CDR3 sequence is 18 residues long. Looked up from germline, CDR1 is MGHRA and CDR2 is YSYEKL. V lost 0 bases to trimming and J lost 0 bases, with 15 bases between them. Each CDR3 protein is one row after TCRdb ran MiXCR on the 5' RACE reads. The data show 450,000 or so distinct CDR3 sequences, more than 20% seen once. This clonotype was seen at least ten times. The sample comprised PBMCs or a T cell subset sorted from them (not recorded which). This TCR derives from an adult woman who had mild COVID-19 (a few samples of this study predate the infection). Cell type and time point are not known. The chain carries TRBV4-1 and TRBJ2-1; tentative D call: TRBD2 (7 bases). CDR3 coding DNA: TGCGCCAGCAGCCAAGATAGGGGGGGGCCGGGCTCCTACAATGAGCAGTTCTTC. Its protein is CASSQDRGGPGSYNEQFF.